These 28 T cell receptor beta chains were sequenced from one sample in a study of cytomegalovirus exposure and HLA in healthy donors. Researchers ran the PCR with 60 Vbeta and 13 Jbeta primers. The protocol was immunoSEQ multiplex PCR, while the TCRdb copy is restricted to in-frame clones and leaves out a portion. The data show 200,000 to 250,000 clones, with around 80% seen just once and 2.7% held by the top ten. The specimen sequenced was PBMCs. The origin of the receptors is a woman aged 55-69 years in good health and CMV-seropositive.

The rearrangement joins TRBV10-3 to TRBJ2-7, with TRBD1 matching 9 bases. The CDR3 extends over 13 amino acids. The germline V gene encodes CDR1 ENHRY and CDR2 SYGVKD. J lost 5 bases, V lost 11 bases, and 10 bases had no gene match. The CDR3 DNA sequence: TGTGCCTCCGAAGGGACAGGGATCGACGAGCAGTACTTC. This translates into CASEGTGIDEQYF.

The rearrangement uses TRBV6-5 and TRBJ1-2, with unresolved D. Germline V gives CDR1 MNHEY, CDR2 SVGAGI. The CDR3 runs 14 residues. V was pared by 6 bases and J by 6 bases, with 17 bases between. CDR3 DNA: TGTGCCAGCAGGGACGGGGTAGGGATAAATGGCTACACCTTC. It yields the protein CASRDGVGINGYTF.

V usage is TRBV9 and J usage is TRBJ2-3, with a weak D call TRBD2 (7 bases). The CDR3 is 16 amino acids. With 7 bases removed from V and 1 base from J, the gap between germline ends came to 19 bases. Germline-derived CDR1 and CDR2 are SGDLS and YYNGEE. The CDR3 protein is CASSWRGGEGTDTQYF. The DNA of the CDR3 is TGTGCCAGCTCTTGGAGGGGGGGGGAGGGCACAGATACGCAGTATTTT.

On this clone itself: This same CDR3 is encoded by further DNA sequences in the sample. The V call is TRBV5-1, the J call TRBJ2-3; maybe TRBD1 (6 bases). CDR3 length equals 16 residues. Germline lookup yields CDR1 SGHRS and CDR2 YFSETQ. The V and J ends lost 0 bases and 3 bases respectively, with 14 bases between them. The CDR3 coding sequence is TGCGCCAGCAGCTTGGGGGGGCAGGGGTCGACAGATACGCAGTATTTT. Amino acids: CASSLGGQGSTDTQYF.

This chain uses TRBV6-5 with TRBJ1-1, with 7 bases matching TRBD1. This CDR3 contains 13 residues. Unmatched junction bases numbered 4, after V lost 6 bases and J lost 3 bases. Germline V CDR1 and CDR2: MNHEY, SVGAGI. The CDR3: CASSGQDHTEAFF. The CDR3 region has the DNA TGTGCCAGCAGCGGACAGGACCACACTGAAGCTTTCTTT.

V and J are TRBV6-5 and TRBJ1-2; D possibly corresponds to TRBD1 (6 bases). V lost 4 bases and J 8 bases, leaving 14 bases between the germline ends. Germline lookup yields CDR1 MNHEY and CDR2 SVGAGI. The CDR3 has 13 amino acids. The CDR3 DNA is TGTGCCAGCAGTTTTTCAGGGGCCGGGGGCTACACCTTC. It translates to CASSFSGAGGYTF.

This clone was seen a handful of times. The genes are TRBV27 and TRBJ2-7; D is undetermined. V shed 1 base and J shed 3 bases, with 10 bases lying between them. Germline assignment: CDR1 MNHEY and CDR2 SMNVEV (reference sequence). CDR3 length: 14 amino acids. The CDR3 loop reads CASSLLGRSYEQYF. The DNA of the CDR3 is TGTGCCAGCAGTTTATTGGGCAGAAGCTACGAGCAGTACTTC.

The chain is built from TRBV11-2 and TRBJ2-5; 9 bases are shared with TRBD1. Germline V gene lookup returns CDR1 SGHAT and CDR2 FQNNGV. With 2 bases clipped from V and 9 bases from J, the junction kept 13 bases outside the gene matches. This CDR3 spans 16 amino acids. The CDR3 here is CASSLNGDRVTWAQYF. The CDR3 bases are TGTGCCAGCAGCTTAAATGGGGACAGGGTAACATGGGCCCAGTACTTC.

This chain links TRBV14 with TRBJ1-4; 7 nucleotides agree with TRBD1. Germline lookup yields CDR1 SGHDN and CDR2 FVKESK. With 4 bases clipped from V and 4 bases from J, the junction kept 6 bases outside the gene matches. This CDR3 has 15 amino acids. The DNA for the CDR3 is TGTGCCAGCAGCCCCCGACAGGGAAATAATGAAAAACTGTTTTTT. Its protein is CASSPRQGNNEKLFF.

J is TRBJ1-1 and V is TRBV10-3; D might be TRBD1 (6 bases). This CDR3 contains 16 residues. Trimming took 10 bases from V and 0 from J, leaving 21 bases between them. Germline lookup yields CDR1 ENHRY and CDR2 SYGVKD. CDR3 nucleotides: TGTGCCACCCGGCGGGGGGGCGGGAGCATGAACACTGAAGCTTTCTTT. It yields the protein CATRRGGGSMNTEAFF.

The chain uses TRBV6-1 and TRBJ2-3; D unclear. Trimming cost V 1 base and J 6 bases, with 5 bases left between them. CDR3 length equals 12 residues. The V gene's germline CDR1 is MNHNS and CDR2 SASEGT. CDR3 protein: CASSEVADTQYF. For the CDR3, the DNA is TGTGCCAGCAGTGAAGTGGCTGATACGCAGTATTTT.

V is TRBV5-8 and J is TRBJ2-7; D perhaps matches TRBD1 (5 bases). This CDR3 contains 13 residues. Looked up from germline, CDR1 is SGHTS and CDR2 is YDEGEE. Trimming left V 0 bases short and J 7 bases short, with 11 bases between. The DNA of the CDR3 is TGTGCCAGCAGCTTGGCCAGGGATCAAGAGCAGTACTTC. Amino acids: CASSLARDQEQYF. Based on the CDR3 plus reference TRBV5-8 and TRBJ2-7, the full variable domain is EAGVTQSPTHLIKTRGQQATLRCSPISGHTSVYWYQQALGLGLQFLLWYDEGEERNRGNFPPRFSGRQFPNYSSELNVNALELEDSALYLCASSLARDQEQYFGPGTRLTVT.

The V call is TRBV11-2, the J call TRBJ1-3, with 12 bases identical to TRBD1. CDR3 length: 17 amino acids. The V and J ends lost 10 bases and 4 bases, in that order; junction bases with no gene match: 14. In germline, CDR1 is SGHAT, CDR2 FQNNGV. The chain's CDR3 is CAINKPGQGALGNTIYF. The CDR3 DNA reads TGTGCCATCAATAAACCGGGACAGGGGGCTTTAGGAAACACCATATATTTT.

The chain carries TRBV11-3 and TRBJ2-7; 9 bases are shared with TRBD2. Germline-derived CDR1 and CDR2 are SGHNT and YENEEA. V trimming: 0 bases; J trimming: 6 bases; junction bases outside the gene matches: 6. The CDR3 consists of 15 residues. The CDR3 here is CASSLDRLAGSEQYF. In DNA form, the CDR3 reads TGTGCCAGCAGCTTAGATCGGCTAGCGGGATCCGAGCAGTACTTC.

The V and J genes are TRBV4-1 and TRBJ1-2; 8 bases agree with TRBD1. Per the germline V gene, CDR1 is MGHRA and CDR2 is YSYEKL. Trimming cost V 4 bases and J 4 bases; bases outside gene matches: 5. This CDR3 is built from 14 residues. The CDR3: CASSLGQGAYGYTF. The DNA for the CDR3 is TGCGCCAGCAGCCTAGGACAGGGTGCCTATGGCTACACCTTC.

The V gene is TRBV29-1, the J gene TRBJ2-5, with TRBD2 matching over 7 bases. J lost 3 bases, V lost 6 bases, and 7 bases had no gene match. The CDR3 length is 13 residues. Germline CDR1 reads SQVTM; CDR2 reads ANQGSEA. The CDR3 here is CSVGGRAEETQYF. The CDR3 DNA follows: TGCAGCGTGGGAGGGAGGGCCGAAGAGACCCAGTACTTC.

This clone was detected only a few times. This chain connects TRBV5-1 to TRBJ1-1; 7 nucleotides align to TRBD1. The V segment lost 4 bases and the J segment 0 bases; nucleotides outside the gene matches: 3. The CDR3 runs 14 residues. Germline CDR1 and CDR2: SGHRS and YFSETQ. This chain's CDR3 is CASSPGQMNTEAFF. CDR3 bases: TGCGCCAGCAGCCCGGGACAGATGAACACTGAAGCTTTCTTT.

CDR3 nucleotide sequence: TGTGCCAGCAGCATAGACAGGGGGCGCCCGGCTGAAGCTTTCTTT. Protein sequence: CASSIDRGRPAEAFF. The chain recombines TRBV7-2 with TRBJ1-1, with 10 bases matching TRBD1. The germline V gene encodes CDR1 SGHTA and CDR2 FQGNSA. The V segment lost 5 bases and the J segment 6 bases; nucleotides outside the gene matches: 9. This CDR3 spans 15 amino acids.

The J gene is TRBJ2-2, the V gene TRBV5-1; 8 bases are shared with TRBD2. This CDR3 has 16 amino acids. Germline assignment: CDR1 SGHRS and CDR2 YFSETQ. Unmatched junction bases numbered 2, after V lost 0 bases and J lost 1 base. CDR3 DNA sequence: TGCGCCAGCAGCTTGGAAGCGGGGGTGAACACCGGGGAGCTGTTTTTT. This sequence encodes CASSLEAGVNTGELFF. Together with reference TRBV5-1 and TRBJ2-2, the CDR3 gives the full variable domain: KAGVTQTPRYLIKTRGQQVTLSCSPISGHRSVSWYQQTPGQGLQFLFEYFSETQRNKGNFPGRFSGRQFSNSRSEMNVSTLELGDSALYLCASSLEAGVNTGELFFGEGSRLTVL.

This clone was counted a single time. V is TRBV4-1 and J is TRBJ2-2, with D unclear. Germline assignment: CDR1 MGHRA and CDR2 YSYEKL. The CDR3 extends over 15 amino acids. V lost 0 bases to trimming and J lost 1 base, with 6 bases between them. The CDR3 is CASSQDYGNTGELFF. The CDR3 region has the DNA TGCGCCAGCAGCCAAGACTACGGGAACACCGGGGAGCTGTTTTTT.

This clone was seen a handful of times. This chain's CDR3 is CASSDTFSSGANVLTF. The CDR3 DNA reads TGCGCCAGCAGCGACACCTTTAGCTCTGGGGCCAACGTCCTGACTTTC. The chain links TRBV5-1 to TRBJ2-6; D is undetermined. CDR1 and CDR2 (germline): SGHRS, YFSETQ. The CDR3 is 16 amino acids. V was clipped by 4 bases and J by 0 bases, with 11 bases between them.

The chain carries TRBV6-5 and TRBJ1-4; possibly TRBD1 for D (5 bases). Trimming cost V 5 bases and J 8 bases, with 15 bases left between them. Germline CDR1 is MNHEY and CDR2 is SVGAGI. The CDR3 is 14 amino acids. The CDR3 coding sequence is TGTGCCAGCAGTCCCCGGGGGAGCGGCGAAAAACTGTTTTTT. Amino acids: CASSPRGSGEKLFF.

Worth noting for this clone: One junction end does not reproduce the germline sequence, and a read error may be involved. This chain joins TRBV9 and TRBJ2-3; 8 nucleotides match TRBD1. This CDR3 is 12 amino acids long. Germline CDR1 SGDLS, CDR2 YYNGEE. The CDR3 is CASSVTGTGLLF. CDR3 DNA: TGTGCCAGCAGCGTTACCGGGACAGGACTCCTTTTT.

The gene calls are TRBV2 and TRBJ1-5; D might be TRBD1 (5 bases). Germline V gene sequence: CDR1 SNHLY, CDR2 FYNNEI. CDR3 length equals 14 residues. Trimming shortened V by 8 bases and J by 6 bases, and 17 bases separated the two germline ends. The CDR3: CASGYGREGQPQHF. CDR3 in DNA: TGTGCCAGCGGTTATGGCAGGGAAGGTCAGCCCCAGCATTTT.

The rearrangement uses TRBV7-9 and TRBJ2-3; 7 bases fit TRBD1. V lost 5 bases and J lost 2; bases outside the gene matches: 4. This CDR3 spans 14 amino acids. In germline, CDR1 is SEHNR, CDR2 FQNEAQ (reference sequence). This CDR3 reads CASSPGQLTDTQYF. In nucleotides, the CDR3 is TGTGCCAGCAGCCCGGGACAGCTCACAGATACGCAGTATTTT.

The chain recombines TRBV4-1 with TRBJ2-3; unclear D gene. Trimming took 0 bases from V and 5 from J, leaving 9 bases between them. The CDR3 contains 14 residues. The germline CDR1 and CDR2 sequences are MGHRA and YSYEKL. CDR3 residues: CASSQDPLGDTQYF. The CDR3, as DNA: TGCGCCAGCAGCCAAGATCCCCTCGGAGATACGCAGTATTTT.

The chain employs TRBV18 and TRBJ2-1; TRBD2 matches 8 bases. This CDR3 is built from 15 residues. V shed 3 bases, J shed 7 bases, and the junction held 8 bases outside the gene matches. CDR1 and CDR2 from the germline V gene are KGHSH and LQKENI. The CDR3 spells CASSPSRGGRNEQFF. CDR3 DNA sequence: TGTGCCAGCTCACCTAGCCGGGGGGGGAGGAATGAGCAGTTCTTC.

This rearrangement joins TRBV5-4 to TRBJ2-7; D might be TRBD1 (5 bases). This CDR3 has 13 residues. The ends were cut back, 4 bases at V and 4 bases at J, with 12 bases in the middle. The V gene's germline CDR1 is SGHNT and CDR2 YYREEE (reference sequence). CDR3 nucleotides: TGTGCCAGCAGCCGCGACAGACAGTACGAGCAGTACTTC. Translating it yields CASSRDRQYEQYF.